This is a list of T cell receptor beta chains from one sample in a study of T cells in Graves' hyperthyroidism and ophthalmopathy. TCRdb analysed the multiplex PCR reads with MiXCR anew, one entry per CDR3 protein. The repertoire holds hundreds of thousands of distinct CDR3 sequences, with more than 13% as singletons. Sequenced input: blood. Receptors originate from a man in his fifties or sixties with Graves' ophthalmopathy. Each CDR3 is given with its conserved first and last residue. D genes are given only for firm matches. Not every row has a clone size; where given, it reads once, few, many or a size class.

few	TRBD1	TRBV24-1	TRBJ2-7	CATATGNLYEQYF	TGTGCCACCGCGACAGGGAACCTTTACGAGCAGTACTTC
many	TRBD2	TRBV3-1	TRBJ2-1	CASSQSGLGEQFF	TGTGCCAGCAGCCAGTCCGGACTAGGAGAGCAGTTCTTC
many	.	TRBV20-1	TRBJ1-4	CSARQGYATNEKLFF	TGCAGTGCGAGGCAGGGATATGCAACTAATGAAAAACTGTTTTTT
many	.	TRBV7-9	TRBJ2-7	CASSLGPGRYEQYF	TGTGCCAGCAGCTTAGGGCCAGGCCGGTACGAGCAGTACTTC
few	TRBD1	TRBV5-1	TRBJ2-5	CASSLGRGQGRETQYF	TGCGCCAGCAGCTTGGGCCGGGGACAGGGAAGGGAGACCCAGTACTTC
few	.	TRBV6-2/TRBV6-3	TRBJ2-1	CASSYSSGTGKFF	TGTGCCAGCAGTTACTCGTCTGGGACTGGGAAGTTCTTC
many	TRBD1	TRBV27	TRBJ1-5	CASRRTGNHQPQHF	TGTGCCAGCCGACGGACAGGGAATCATCAGCCCCAGCATTTT
many	.	TRBV11-1	TRBJ2-1	CASRETESYNEQFF	TGTGCCAGCAGGGAGACAGAGTCCTACAATGAGCAGTTCTTC
.	.	TRBV29-1	TRBJ2-7	CTQGVWSSYEQYF	TGCACCCAAGGAGTGTGGAGCTCCTACGAGCAGTACTTC
.	.	TRBV6-1	TRBJ1-5	CASTLDIYSNQPQHF	TGTGCCAGCACCTTAGACATTTATAGCAATCAGCCCCAGCATTTT
many	TRBD2	TRBV24-1	TRBJ2-1	CATSDRTSGKNSYNEQFF	TGTGCCACCAGTGACAGGACTAGCGGGAAGAACTCCTACAATGAGCAGTTCTTC
few	.	TRBV29-1	TRBJ1-5	CSVETGGQPQHF	TGCAGCGTTGAAACGGGGGGACAGCCCCAGCATTTT
few	.	TRBV4-1	TRBJ1-1	CASSQGGRGPNTEAFF	TGCGCCAGCAGCCAAGGAGGCAGGGGCCCCAACACTGAAGCTTTCTTT
.	.	TRBV6-2/TRBV6-3	TRBJ1-2	CASTSTGWNGYTF	TGTGCCAGCACCAGCACAGGGTGGAATGGCTACACCTTC
.	TRBD2	TRBV24-1	TRBJ2-1	CATSDPSGRASGEQFF	TGTGCCACCAGTGACCCCTCTGGGAGGGCCTCTGGTGAGCAGTTCTTC
many	.	TRBV11-2	TRBJ2-3	CASSGSSGLTTDTQYF	TGTGCCAGCAGCGGGTCCAGCGGGCTTACCACAGATACGCAGTATTTT
many	TRBD1	TRBV9	TRBJ2-4	CASSVTDREDIQYF	TGTGCCAGCAGCGTAACGGACAGGGAAGACATTCAGTACTTC
few	.	TRBV4-2	TRBJ1-1	CASSQPANRAEAFF	TGTGCCAGCAGCCAACCAGCAAACAGGGCTGAAGCTTTCTTT
many	TRBD2	TRBV10-3	TRBJ2-7	CAISEPGGGDGYEQYF	TGTGCCATCAGTGAGCCAGGCGGGGGAGATGGCTACGAGCAGTACTTC
.	TRBD2	TRBV7-8	TRBJ2-1	CASSLAPRGGSVYNEQFF	TGTGCCAGCAGCTTAGCGCCTAGGGGCGGGAGTGTCTACAATGAGCAGTTCTTC
.	.	TRBV20-1	TRBJ1-5	CSARDSYSNQPQHF	TGCAGTGCTCGTGACAGTTATAGCAATCAGCCCCAGCATTTT
many	TRBD2	TRBV7-3	TRBJ2-3	CASSLASGTGTDTQYF	TGTGCCAGCAGCTTGGCTAGCGGGACGGGGACAGATACGCAGTATTTT
many	.	TRBV3-1	TRBJ2-6	CASSQEGLNGANVLTF	TGTGCCAGCAGCCAAGAAGGACTCAACGGGGCCAACGTCCTGACTTTC
many	TRBD2	TRBV5-1	TRBJ2-1	CASSLGTSVINEQFF	TGCGCCAGCAGCTTGGGGACTAGCGTAATTAATGAGCAGTTCTTC
many	.	TRBV6-1	TRBJ1-1	CASSTPLNTEAFF	TGTGCCAGCAGTACCCCATTGAACACTGAAGCTTTCTTT
.	TRBD2	TRBV27	TRBJ2-7	CASSLLGTSGPYEQYF	TGTGCCAGCAGTTTACTCGGGACTAGCGGACCCTACGAGCAGTACTTC
.	.	TRBV6-6	TRBJ2-1	CASSYKIKDEQFF	TGTGCCAGCAGTTACAAGATAAAGGATGAGCAGTTCTTC
many	TRBD2	TRBV7-3	TRBJ2-2	CASSLGLAGRRAGELFF	TGTGCCAGCAGCTTAGGGCTAGCGGGGAGAAGGGCCGGGGAGCTGTTTTTT
.	.	TRBV10-3	TRBJ2-2	CASKATRSETNTGELFF	TGTGCCTCGAAAGCCACACGATCGGAGACTAACACCGGGGAGCTGTTTTTT
.	.	TRBV19	TRBJ2-5	CASSMQGRQETQYF	TGTGCCAGTAGTATGCAGGGACGACAAGAGACCCAGTACTTC
.	.	TRBV6-1	TRBJ2-7	CASSDQPVGEQYF	TGTGCCAGCAGTGACCAGCCGGTGGGCGAGCAGTACTTC
.	.	TRBV2	TRBJ2-2	CASLRETGELFF	TGTGCCAGCTTACGGGAGACCGGGGAGCTGTTTTTT
many	.	TRBV2	TRBJ2-5	CASSEVGETQYF	TGTGCCAGCAGTGAAGTGGGAGAGACCCAGTACTTC
few	.	TRBV9	TRBJ2-3	CASSARGTFSTDTQYF	TGTGCCAGCAGCGCCCGTGGGACATTTAGCACAGATACGCAGTATTTT
many	.	TRBV20-1	TRBJ2-7	CSASSTGLTSYEQYF	TGCAGTGCTTCTTCGACGGGACTGACCAGCTACGAGCAGTACTTC
few	.	TRBV10-3	TRBJ1-2	CAISESRGRGNGYTF	TGTGCCATCAGTGAGTCGCGGGGGCGCGGAAACGGCTACACCTTC
.	.	TRBV28	TRBJ2-3	CASSSTAGRDTQYF	TGTGCCAGCAGTTCGACGGCTGGCCGCGATACGCAGTATTTT
many	.	TRBV7-2	TRBJ1-2	CASSKSDVHYGYTF	TGTGCCAGCAGCAAATCGGACGTACACTATGGCTACACCTTC
once	.	TRBV3-1	TRBJ2-3	CASSPPSQADTQYF	TGTGCCAGCTCACCACCGTCCCAAGCAGATACGCAGTATTTT
.	TRBD1	TRBV20-1	TRBJ1-5	CSARAGQGAIQPQHF	TGCAGTGCTAGAGCAGGTCAGGGGGCTATTCAGCCCCAGCATTTT
.	TRBD1	TRBV27	TRBJ1-2	CASSLSRGQGDGYTF	TGTGCCAGCAGTTTATCGCGGGGACAGGGAGACGGCTACACCTTC
many	.	TRBV9	TRBJ1-2	CASSAGGEGYTF	TGTGCCAGCAGCGCTGGGGGGGAAGGCTACACCTTC
many	TRBD2	TRBV20-1	TRBJ2-7	CSASAPLAGGSSSYEQYF	TGCAGTGCTAGCGCTCCACTAGCGGGAGGCTCTAGCTCCTACGAGCAGTACTTC
few	TRBD2	TRBV7-9	TRBJ2-3	CASSFGLAGVRGRSTDTQYF	TGTGCCAGCAGCTTTGGACTAGCGGGAGTGAGAGGTCGAAGCACAGATACGCAGTATTTT
.	TRBD1	TRBV19	TRBJ1-4	CASRRPGQILEKLFF	TGTGCCAGTAGGAGACCGGGACAGATCCTTGAAAAACTGTTTTTT
few	TRBD2	TRBV6-1	TRBJ2-1	CASTRSGRSDNEQFF	TGTGCCAGCACAAGAAGCGGGAGGTCGGACAATGAGCAGTTCTTC
many	.	TRBV6-5	TRBJ2-1	CASSYDRPSSYNEQFF	TGTGCCAGCAGTTACGACAGGCCGAGCTCCTACAATGAGCAGTTCTTC
many	.	TRBV18	TRBJ2-5	CASSAEAGTQYF	TGTGCCAGCTCAGCAGAGGCTGGGACCCAGTACTTC
.	.	TRBV12-3/TRBV12-4	TRBJ1-5	CASSLDRRVLGSQHF	TGTGCCAGCAGTTTAGATCGACGGGTGTTGGGGTCCCAGCATTTT